The 20 T cell receptor beta chains reported below all come from one sample, sequenced in a study of PD-1 blockade in classical Hodgkin lymphoma. Generated by immunoSEQ multiplex PCR, the TCRdb table keeps only in-frame clones and is missing some. The sample has some 96,000 clones; around 90% are singletons. Autologous stem cell transplantation was followed by relapse in every patient, and brentuximab vedotin exposure varied. Source: peripheral blood mononuclear cells (PBMCs), taken at baseline. These receptors originate from a human donor with classical Hodgkin lymphoma.

The V and J genes are TRBV6-5 and TRBJ2-7, with D possibly being TRBD1 (6 bases). Germline assignment: CDR1 MNHEY and CDR2 SVGAGI. This CDR3 has 14 amino acids. V was cut by 0 bases and J by 2 bases, with 8 bases left in between. CDR3 sequence reads: CASSYSGTTYEQYF. The CDR3 nucleotides are TGTGCCAGCAGTTACTCCGGGACAACCTACGAGCAGTACTTC.

The rearrangement links TRBV27 to TRBJ1-2, with 11 bases matching TRBD1. The germline CDR1 and CDR2 sequences are MNHEY and SMNVEV (reference sequence). This CDR3 has 14 residues. V lost 6 bases, J lost 2 bases, and 2 bases stayed unmatched. This chain's CDR3 is CASRRDRGNYGYTF. The CDR3 nucleotides read TGTGCCAGCAGGAGGGACAGGGGGAACTATGGCTACACCTTC.

The rearrangement links TRBV29-1 to TRBJ2-1, with 7 bases matching TRBD2. CDR3 length: 15 residues. V shed 1 base, J shed 4 bases, and the junction held 7 bases outside the gene matches. The V gene's germline CDR1 is SQVTM and CDR2 ANQGSEA. The CDR3 DNA follows: TGCAGCGTTGAAGCGTTGGGGAGGGCTTACAATGAGCAGTTCTTC. Amino acid sequence: CSVEALGRAYNEQFF.

The chain recombines TRBV28 with TRBJ2-7; 9 bases are shared with TRBD1. CDR3 length equals 17 residues. Germline V gives CDR1 MDHEN, CDR2 SYDVKM. The V and J ends lost 6 bases and 5 bases, in that order; junction bases with no gene match: 17. CDR3 residues: CASSPLGTGSLLDEQYF. The CDR3 DNA reads as TGTGCCAGCAGCCCCCTCGGGACAGGGTCCCTCCTAGACGAGCAGTACTTC. The full variable domain, with the rest looked up from reference TRBV28 and TRBJ2-7, is DVKVTQSSRYLVKRTGEKVFLECVQDMDHENMFWYRQDPGLGLRLIYFSYDVKMKEKGDIPEGYSVSREKKERFSLILESASTNQTSMYLCASSPLGTGSLLDEQYFGPGTRLTVT.

The V gene is TRBV5-8, the J gene TRBJ1-1; no clear D gene. The germline V gene encodes CDR1 SGHTS and CDR2 YDEGEE. V lost 0 bases and J 8 bases, leaving 17 bases between the germline ends. This CDR3 spans 15 amino acids. CDR3: CASSLVVGTVKEAFF. The CDR3 DNA sequence: TGTGCCAGCAGCTTGGTAGTCGGAACCGTTAAGGAAGCTTTCTTT.

The chain is built from TRBV6-4 and TRBJ2-1; D is perhaps TRBD1 (6 bases). The CDR3 runs to 13 residues. CDR1 MRHNA and CDR2 SNTAGT come from the germline V gene. V was trimmed by 4 bases and J by 7 bases, leaving 11 bases between them. CDR3 in amino acids: CASSAPTGNEQFF. As DNA, the CDR3 is TGTGCCAGCAGTGCCCCTACAGGGAATGAGCAGTTCTTC.

J is TRBJ2-7 and V is TRBV10-3; no clear D gene. The V and J ends lost 0 bases and 0 bases respectively, with 12 bases between them. Germline V CDR1 and CDR2: ENHRY, SYGVKD. The CDR3 covers 16 residues. Here the CDR3 DNA reads TGTGCCATCAGTGAGTCGGACGGGTCGGACTCCTACGAGCAGTACTTC. It codes for CAISESDGSDSYEQYF.

This chain links TRBV27 with TRBJ2-3; D uncertain. The ends were cut back, 6 bases at V and 2 bases at J, with 12 bases in the middle. The CDR3 sequence is 14 residues long. CDR1 MNHEY and CDR2 SMNVEV come from the germline V gene (reference sequence). The CDR3 sequence: CASSRTLYTDTQYF. The CDR3 region has the DNA TGTGCCAGCAGCCGGACCCTATACACAGATACGCAGTATTTT.

This chain connects TRBV4-1 to TRBJ1-1, with 7 positions matching TRBD1. Trimming took 2 bases from V and 0 from J; bases not matched to a gene: 3. Germline V gives CDR1 MGHRA, CDR2 YSYEKL. CDR3 length: 15 residues. The CDR3 sequence: CASSQPGQLNTEAFF. The CDR3 nucleotides read TGCGCCAGCAGCCAACCGGGACAGCTGAACACTGAAGCTTTCTTT.

The chain links TRBV9 to TRBJ2-2; 11 bases map to TRBD2. V dropped 2 bases and J dropped 5; count of bases not matched to a gene: 8. The length of the CDR3 is 17 residues. CDR1 is SGDLS and CDR2 is YYNGEE in the germline V gene. In DNA form, the CDR3 reads TGTGCCAGCAGCGTCCGACTAGCGGGAAGTAAGACCGGGGAGCTGTTTTTT. This encodes CASSVRLAGSKTGELFF.

The CDR3 DNA reads as TGTGCCAGCTCCGACGTGGTTCTGTTCTTC. Translated: CASSDVVLFF. The chain uses TRBV7-8 and TRBJ2-1, with D uncertain. This CDR3 comprises 10 residues. The V and J ends lost 8 bases and 15 bases respectively, with 14 bases between them. The germline V gene has CDR1 SGHVS and CDR2 FQNEAQ.

The J gene is TRBJ2-5, the V gene TRBV7-2, with D maybe TRBD1 (6 bases). The CDR3 runs 17 residues. V was clipped by 1 base and J by 1 base, with 16 bases between them. CDR1 SGHTA and CDR2 FQGNSA come from the germline V gene. CDR3: CASSLEGGLRRQETQYF. Written as DNA, the CDR3 is TGTGCCAGCAGCTTAGAAGGGGGTCTGCGACGCCAAGAGACCCAGTACTTC.

The chain carries TRBV2 and TRBJ2-7; tentatively, D is TRBD2 (5 bases). Germline-derived CDR1 and CDR2 are SNHLY and FYNNEI. The V end was cut by 3 bases, the J end by 0 bases, with 12 bases between. This CDR3 has 15 amino acids. The CDR3 nucleotides read TGTGCCAGCAGTGACTGGGTGGGGAGCTCCTACGAGCAGTACTTC. This sequence encodes CASSDWVGSSYEQYF. The full variable domain, its missing parts supplied by reference TRBV2 and TRBJ2-7, is EPEVTQTPSHQVTQMGQEVILRCVPISNHLYFYWYRQILGQKVEFLVSFYNNEISEKSEIFDDQFSVERPDGSNFTLKIRSTKLEDSAMYFCASSDWVGSSYEQYFGPGTRLTVT.

The genes are TRBV6-5 and TRBJ1-2; D not resolved. V was shortened by 5 bases and J by 4 bases, with 17 bases between the two germline ends. CDR1 is MNHEY and CDR2 is SVGAGI in the germline V gene. The CDR3 runs 15 residues. CDR3 residues: CASSPGPSSVYGYTF. In DNA, the CDR3 is TGTGCCAGCAGTCCCGGGCCGAGTTCGGTCTATGGCTACACCTTC.

This chain uses TRBV5-1 with TRBJ2-7; the D gene is possibly TRBD1 (6 bases). Germline-derived CDR1 and CDR2 are SGHRS and YFSETQ. V dropped 4 bases and J dropped 3 bases, with 11 bases sitting between them. There are 13 residues in the CDR3. Here the CDR3 reads CASSVDRSYEQYF. CDR3 nucleotide sequence: TGCGCCAGCAGCGTTGACAGGAGCTACGAGCAGTACTTC.

V usage is TRBV2 and J usage is TRBJ1-2; the D is unclear. Germline CDR1 is SNHLY and CDR2 is FYNNEI. This CDR3 comprises 14 residues. V lost 6 bases, J lost 0 bases, and 11 bases lay in between. CDR3 nucleotide sequence: TGTGCCAGCAGCGGCTACAGAGCTAACTATGGCTACACCTTC. Encoded protein: CASSGYRANYGYTF.

Points on this clone: The same CDR3 also results from other DNA sequences found in this sample. The chain employs TRBV5-1 and TRBJ2-5, with D unresolved. V was clipped by 1 base and J by 2 bases, with 3 bases between them. The CDR3 consists of 12 residues. CDR1 and CDR2 (germline): SGHRS, YFSETQ. This CDR3 is CASSLLQETQYF. The CDR3, as DNA: TGCGCCAGCAGCTTGTTACAAGAGACCCAGTACTTC.

This rearrangement joins TRBV5-1 to TRBJ2-7; tentative D call: TRBD1 (5 bases). Trimming left V 1 base short and J 4 bases short, with 9 bases between. The length of the CDR3 is 13 residues. The germline CDR1 and CDR2 sequences are SGHRS and YFSETQ. The CDR3 DNA reads as TGCGCCAGCAGCTTGCAGGGCCTTTACGAGCAGTACTTC. This codes for CASSLQGLYEQYF.

The gene calls are TRBV2 and TRBJ2-7; 8 nucleotides align to TRBD2. Germline V lookup: CDR1 SNHLY, CDR2 FYNNEI. The length of the CDR3 is 14 residues. Trimming removed 4 bases from V and 3 bases from J; junction bases left unmatched: 5. The CDR3 DNA sequence: TGTGCCAGCAGTGCTGCGGGAGGACACTACGAGCAGTACTTC. Translating gives CASSAAGGHYEQYF.

The chain carries TRBV27 and TRBJ2-1; tentatively, D is TRBD1 or TRBD2 (6 bases each). V gave up 6 bases and J gave up 8 bases, with 23 bases separating them. The length of the CDR3 is 16 residues. CDR1 and CDR2 (germline): MNHEY, SMNVEV (reference sequence). The CDR3 sequence: CASSFSAGVRLDEQFF. The CDR3 region has the DNA TGTGCCAGCAGCTTCTCCGCAGGGGTTAGACTAGATGAGCAGTTCTTC.